Reported below is one T cell receptor (beta chain). The data were taken from a study of blood T cell repertoires in COVID-19. Overall study context: Some COVID-19 samples were acute and others convalescent; all came from the United States, Italy and Spain.

Germline V lookup: CDR1 SGHRS, CDR2 YFSETQ. V lost 0 bases to trimming and J lost 1 base; unmatched junction nucleotides: 5. The CDR3 length is 16 residues. The authors' processing: From reference gene primer amplification, estimates of nucleated cell counts were derived. Some clones are missing from TCRdb's copy, which holds only in-frame ones; the method was immunoSEQ multiplex PCR. The V and J calls and clone size are taken from that table; D and trimming were inferred from the DNA. The sample lists approximately 200,000 clones; approximately 86% were seen once. The rearrangement uses TRBV5-1 and TRBJ1-1, with TRBD1 matching over 8 bases. Sequencing was performed on peripheral blood. The clonotype comes from a woman in her thirties with active or convalescent COVID-19. This CDR3 is CASSLDGQGANTEAFF. CDR3 sequence (DNA): TGCGCCAGCAGCTTGGATGGACAGGGAGCGAACACTGAAGCTTTCTTT.